In its sample, the clone carrying this T cell receptor beta chain was seen many times. In TCRdb, the 5' RACE reads were re-called with MiXCR into one record per CDR3 protein. The sample includes 12,000 to 15,000 distinct CDR3 sequences, about 7.9% seen only once; the top ten take 33%. Indicated time point: sample taken at primary tumor resection. In each case, whole RNA from tumor, nontumor lung or frozen PBMC was sequenced unsorted. This entry comes from a study of spatial heterogeneity in lung cancer. Germline values: CDR1 DFQATT, CDR2 SNEGSKA (reference sequence). J lost 5 bases, V lost 6 bases, and 9 bases had no gene match. CDR3 length equals 13 residues.

The source material was PBMCs, sampled at surgery. The sequence came from a female donor with early-stage non-small cell lung cancer. The chain joins TRBV20-1 to TRBJ1-1, with 7 bases lining up with TRBD1. CDR3 residues: CSALTGTGTEAFF. For the CDR3, the DNA is TGCAGTGCGCTGACAGGGACGGGTACTGAAGCTTTCTTT.